Presented here are 8 T cell receptor beta chains from one specimen sequenced in a study of blood T cells in healthy people across ages (dated by TCRdb to about 2015). Receptor libraries were prepared by 5' RACE. Sequencer: Illumina HiSeq 2500. A second PCR of about 7 to 12 cycles was run with a J-beta primer mix and a sample-barcoded 5' primer. The raw public reads went through TCRdb reprocessing: fastp at Q25, MiXCR clone calling, in-frame beta chains kept. Every entry covers one CDR3 protein and lists the most common genes and DNA from its rows. This sample holds 730,000 or so distinct CDR3 sequences; 40% to 45% were observed only once. Jointly, the top ten make up about 30% of the sample. The sequenced material came from blood. These receptors all stem from a man older than 75 in good health.

This chain links TRBV29-1 with TRBJ2-3; 7 bases match TRBD2. V gave up 7 bases and J gave up 4 bases; unmatched junction bases: 11. CDR3 length equals 14 residues. Germline CDR1 and CDR2: SQVTM and ANQGSEA. CDR3: CSARLAQKADTQYF. In nucleotides, the CDR3 is TGCAGCGCCCGACTAGCCCAGAAGGCAGATACGCAGTATTTT.

Comment on this clonotype: A much more abundant neighbour one base away suggests this may be a read error. The chain employs TRBV2 and TRBJ2-7, with 9 bases that match TRBD1. V was clipped by 8 bases and J by 5 bases; unmatched bases: 10. Germline V gene lookup returns CDR1 SNHLY and CDR2 FYNNEI. The CDR3 totals 14 residues. The CDR3 loop reads CASRPGTGIDEQYF. The DNA of the CDR3 is TGTGCCAGCCGTCCCGGGACAGGGATCGACGAGCAGTACTTC.

This clonotype turned up a few times. The rearrangement joins TRBV20-1 to TRBJ2-3; TRBD2 matches 9 bases. Germline-derived CDR1 and CDR2 are DFQATT and SNEGSKA (reference sequence). The V segment lost 6 bases and the J segment 7 bases; nucleotides outside the gene matches: 11. The CDR3 length is 14 residues. DNA of the CDR3: TGCAGTGCCAGGGATAGCGGGAGTAGGTATACGCAGTATTTT. Translating gives CSARDSGSRYTQYF.

As concerns this clonotype: Since a much larger clone is just one base distant, this may be a read error. V and J are TRBV29-1 and TRBJ1-5; a possible D gene is TRBD1 (6 bases). The CDR3 is 15 residues long. The germline V gene has CDR1 SQVTM and CDR2 ANQGSEA. Trimming took off 5 bases at V and 7 bases at J, with 21 bases between the two ends. CDR3 DNA: TGCAGCGTTTTAGCCGAGGGGGGGCAAAAGCAGCCCCAGCATTTT. Translating it yields CSVLAEGGQKQPQHF.

This clonotype appeared a few times. The chain combines TRBV11-1 with TRBJ2-3; 10 nucleotides align to TRBD2. CDR3 size: 18 residues. Germline V gene sequence: CDR1 SGHAT, CDR2 FQDESV (reference sequence). V shed 5 bases and J 4 bases; nucleotides not matched to a gene: 15. This CDR3 reads CASSQPRRLAGESDTQYF. DNA for the CDR3: TGTGCCAGCAGCCAACCAAGAAGACTAGCGGGCGAGTCAGATACGCAGTATTTT.

The chain combines TRBV6-2 or TRBV6-3 with TRBJ1-1; D remains unclear. V lost 5 bases and J lost 2, with 9 bases in between. Germline values: CDR1 MNHEY, CDR2 SVGEGT. CDR3 length: 13 amino acids. Here the CDR3 reads CASSDYGNTEAFF. The CDR3 DNA sequence: TGTGCCAGCAGTGACTACGGTAACACTGAAGCTTTCTTT.

This clonotype was seen a handful of times. One end of the junction does not line up with germline, which may come from a read error. The chain recombines TRBV29-1 with TRBJ2-5; D remains ambiguous. The germline V gene has CDR1 SQVTM and CDR2 ANQGSEA. This CDR3 has 12 amino acids. The CDR3 sequence: CSVEGRLEAQYF. CDR3 in DNA: TGCAGCGTTGAAGGTCGGTTAGAGGCCCAGTACTTC.

The rearrangement joins TRBV9 to TRBJ2-1; the D is unclear. Germline V CDR1 and CDR2: SGDLS, YYNGEE. The CDR3 sequence is 14 residues long. Deletions cut 0 bases from V and 8 bases from J, with 12 bases between. The CDR3 sequence: CASSVGAASDEQFF. Written as DNA, the CDR3 is TGTGCCAGCAGCGTAGGGGCAGCCTCGGATGAGCAGTTCTTC. Full variable domain (remainder filled in from reference TRBV9 and TRBJ2-1): DSGVTQTPKHLITATGQRVTLRCSPRSGDLSVYWYQQSLDQGLQFLIQYYNGEERAKGNILERFSAQQFPDLHSELNLSSLELGDSALYFCASSVGAASDEQFFGPGTRLTVL.